The rows below give T cell receptor beta chains drawn from one sample of a study of blood T cell repertoires in COVID-19. Assay used: immunoSEQ multiplex PCR; TCRdb lists only in-frame clones, some missing. This sample carries around 210,000 clones, more than 80% of them seen once, and the ten largest clones take 7.5% to 10%. The source material was PBMCs or T cells enriched from blood (not recorded which). These receptors were taken from a woman under 30 who had recovered from COVID-19. The CDR3 runs from the conserved cysteine through the conserved F or W. A D gene is named only where the DNA matches it firmly. Clone size is not always given. Where it is, it says once, few, many or a class for expanded clones.

NA,TRBV6-1,NA,TRBJ1-6,TGTGCCAGCAGTGAAGCGCCCGGGAGTAATTCACCCCTCCACTTT,CASSEAPGSNSPLHF
TRBD1,TRBV9,NA,TRBJ1-6,TGTGCCAGCAGCGTAGTCGGGGACAGTTCACCCCTCCACTTT,CASSVVGDSSPLHF
NA,TRBV28,NA,TRBJ1-2,TGTGCCAGCCACTCCGGACAGAAGGATGGCTACACCTTC,CASHSGQKDGYTF
TRBD1,TRBV2,NA,TRBJ1-2,TGTGCCAGCAGAGATCCGGGACAGGGGCTCGGCTACACCTTC,CASRDPGQGLGYTF
NA,TRBV4-1,NA,TRBJ1-4,TGCGCCAGCAGCCCTTCGGCAGGGAGGGAAAAACTGTTTTTT,CASSPSAGREKLFF
NA,TRBV28,NA,TRBJ1-5,TGTGCCAGCAGTTTAAAAATAGGGGGACAGCCCCAGCATTTT,CASSLKIGGQPQHF
TRBD1,TRBV28,NA,TRBJ2-7,TGTGCCAGCAGTTTACCTCTGGACAGGGGCGACGAGCAGTACTTC,CASSLPLDRGDEQYF
NA,TRBV5-1,NA,TRBJ2-5,TGCGCCAGCAGCTTGGGACTTGGAGAGACCCAGTACTTC,CASSLGLGETQYF
NA,TRBV6-5,NA,TRBJ1-5,TGTGCCAGCAGTCTGGGGCCTAATAGCAATCAGCCCCAGCATTTT,CASSLGPNSNQPQHF
TRBD2,TRBV28,NA,TRBJ2-3,TGTGCCAGCAGTGGTTTAGCGGGGGGGAGCACAGATACGCAGTATTTT,CASSGLAGGSTDTQYF
TRBD1,TRBV19,NA,TRBJ1-2,TGTGCCAGTAGTGGACAGGGCTGGCCTAGCTATGGCTACACCTTC,CASSGQGWPSYGYTF
NA,TRBV7-9,NA,TRBJ1-6,TGTGCCAGCAGTACTAGGACGGGATATAATTCACCCCTCCACTTT,CASSTRTGYNSPLHF
TRBD2,TRBV20-1,once,TRBJ2-7,TGCAGTGCTAGTCCCACTAGCGGGGTTAGCTCCTACGAGCAGTACTTC,CSASPTSGVSSYEQYF
TRBD1,TRBV19,once,TRBJ1-2,TGTGCCAGTAGCCGGGACAGGGGTCCCTATGGCTACACCTTC,CASSRDRGPYGYTF
TRBD1,TRBV2,NA,TRBJ1-2,TGTGCCAGCAGTGCTCCTGGGACAGCCTATGGCTACACCTTC,CASSAPGTAYGYTF
NA,TRBV29-1,few,TRBJ1-1,TGCAGCGTCGCGGAGCATGGACAGCTTGAAGCTTTCTTT,CSVAEHGQLEAFF
NA,TRBV6-5,NA,TRBJ1-6,TGTGCCAGCAGTTACTCAGGGGTTTCCTATAATTCACCCCTCCACTTT,CASSYSGVSYNSPLHF
TRBD1,TRBV5-5,NA,TRBJ2-1,TGTGCCAGCAGCGGTAGGGGACAGAGCAACAATGAGCAGTTCTTC,CASSGRGQSNNEQFF
NA,TRBV18,once,TRBJ1-2,TGTGCCAGCTCACCGGAACGGGACTATGGCTACACCTTC,CASSPERDYGYTF
NA,TRBV27,once,TRBJ2-2,TGTGCCAGCAGTGCAACTTACACCGGGGAGCTGTTTTTT,CASSATYTGELFF
NA,TRBV6-4,NA,TRBJ1-5,TGTGCCAGCAGTGACGGCAGGGTGAGCAATCAGCCCCAGCATTTT,CASSDGRVSNQPQHF
TRBD1,TRBV5-1,once,TRBJ1-2,TGCGCCAGCAGCTCCGCCGGGACAGGGGAGGGCTACACCTTC,CASSSAGTGEGYTF
TRBD1,TRBV5-5,NA,TRBJ1-4,TGTGCCAGCAGCTCTCAGACAGGGAGAGAAAAACTGTTTTTT,CASSSQTGREKLFF
NA,TRBV5-1,NA,TRBJ1-1,TGCGCCAGCACCGGGGGAGGAAACACTGAAGCTTTCTTT,CASTGGGNTEAFF
TRBD1,TRBV5-4,NA,TRBJ2-5,TGTGCCAGCAGCTTGTTTGGGACAGGGATACTCCAAGAGACCCAGTACTTC,CASSLFGTGILQETQYF
TRBD1,TRBV28,NA,TRBJ2-5,TGTGCCAGCAGGACAGGGAGTTGGGCTGGGCAAGAGACCCAGTACTTC,CASRTGSWAGQETQYF
NA,TRBV6-5,NA,TRBJ1-3,TGTGCCAGCAGAATTACCGGGGGAAACACCATATATTTT,CASRITGGNTIYF
NA,TRBV7-9,NA,TRBJ2-2,TGTGCCAGCAGCTTCGAGGGGGTAAGGACGAACACCGGGGAGCTGTTTTTT,CASSFEGVRTNTGELFF
NA,TRBV30,NA,TRBJ1-4,TGTGCCTGGACCCACTACCGTGAAAAACTGTTTTTT,CAWTHYREKLFF
NA,TRBV24-1,NA,TRBJ1-1,TGTGCCACCAGTGATTTGAGCCGACCACCTCCCGCCCCCAGTACAGGGAACACTGAAGCTTTCTTT,CATSDLSRPPPAPSTGNTEAFF
NA,TRBV12-3/TRBV12-4,NA,TRBJ1-1,TGTGCCAGCAGTGATTACAGGGTCCCCGAAGCTTTCTTT,CASSDYRVPEAFF
NA,TRBV3-1/TRBV3-2,NA,TRBJ1-5,TGTGCCAGCAGCCAAGCGTGGGGCCAAAATCAGCCCCAGCATTTT,CASSQAWGQNQPQHF
NA,TRBV12-5,once,TRBJ2-5,TGTGCTAGTGGTGACGCCCGGGGAGGAGAGACCCAGTACTTC,CASGDARGGETQYF
TRBD2,TRBV5-1,NA,TRBJ2-4,TGCGCCAGCAGCCCGGATAGCGGGGGGGCTTCAAAAAACATTCAGTACTTC,CASSPDSGGASKNIQYF
NA,TRBV9,NA,TRBJ1-1,TGTGCCAGCAGCGTAGTACAGGGCCTGAACACTGAAGCTTTCTTT,CASSVVQGLNTEAFF
TRBD1,TRBV4-1,NA,TRBJ1-5,TGCGCCAGCAGCCAGATCACAGGGGCGGCTCAGCCCCAGCATTTT,CASSQITGAAQPQHF
TRBD2,TRBV10-1,few,TRBJ2-3,TGCGCCAGCAGTGCCGGGACTAGCGGGGGTGATACGCAGTATTTT,CASSAGTSGGDTQYF
NA,TRBV14,NA,TRBJ1-2,TGTGCCAGCAGCCATAGGAGTGGACAGCGGGAACGTGGCTACACCTTC,CASSHRSGQRERGYTF
NA,TRBV5-1,NA,TRBJ2-1,TGCGCCAGCAGAGTGCAGGGGGGCTACAATGAGCAGTTCTTC,CASRVQGGYNEQFF
TRBD1,TRBV27,NA,TRBJ2-1,TGTGCCAGCAGTCCCGACAGGGACCCTAACAATGAGCAGTTCTTC,CASSPDRDPNNEQFF
NA,TRBV20-1,NA,TRBJ2-1,TGCAGTGCTAGTAGGGGTTCGGGTGAGCAGTTCTTC,CSASRGSGEQFF
TRBD1,TRBV5-4,NA,TRBJ1-6,TGTGCCAGCAGCTTCTTCGGGACAGGGGGAGGTTCACCCCTCCACTTT,CASSFFGTGGGSPLHF
TRBD2,TRBV27,once,TRBJ2-3,TGTGCCAGCAGGACACTAGCGGGGGGGCAGGATACGCAGTATTTT,CASRTLAGGQDTQYF
TRBD1,TRBV19,once,TRBJ1-1,TGTGCCAGTAGCACCCACAGGGGTACGGGTGACACTGAAGCTTTCTTT,CASSTHRGTGDTEAFF
NA,TRBV7-5,NA,TRBJ2-2,TGTGTCAGAAGTCGACAACAGGGTTCAGGCACCGGGGAGCTGTTTTTT,CVRSRQQGSGTGELFF
TRBD2,TRBV5-1,NA,TRBJ2-1,TGCGCCAGCAGCTTGGCTAGCGGGGGGGCCAATGAGCAGTTCTTC,CASSLASGGANEQFF
NA,TRBV14,NA,TRBJ1-4,TGTGCCAGCAGCCAATTCTTGTCTGAAAAACTGTTTTTT,CASSQFLSEKLFF
NA,TRBV7-9,NA,TRBJ1-1,TGTGCCAGCAGAGGGGAGGACGGCACTGAAGCTTTCTTT,CASRGEDGTEAFF
NA,TRBV5-1,NA,TRBJ1-2,TGCGCCAGCAGCTTGAGGGGTTTGGGTGGCTACACCTTC,CASSLRGLGGYTF
NA,TRBV28,NA,TRBJ1-5,TGTGCCAGCAGTCGGACAGAATTATATCAGCCCCAGCATTTT,CASSRTELYQPQHF
NA,TRBV6-4,NA,TRBJ1-6,TGTGCCAGCAGTGATATCCCCAATTCACCCCTCCACTTT,CASSDIPNSPLHF
NA,TRBV9,NA,TRBJ1-1,TGTGCCAGCAGCGTAGTGGGGGGGGGCCCCACTGAAGCTTTCTTT,CASSVVGGGPTEAFF
TRBD2,TRBV28,NA,TRBJ2-2,TGTGCCAGCAACTTAGCGGGGGGCCCCCCCGGGGAGCTGTTTTTT,CASNLAGGPPGELFF
NA,TRBV28,NA,TRBJ1-1,TGTGCCAGCAGTTTAACTACCCTGAACACTGAAGCTTTCTTT,CASSLTTLNTEAFF
NA,TRBV4-1,NA,TRBJ1-6,TGCGCCAGCAGCCAGACACAGGGTGGTTCACCCCTCCACTTT,CASSQTQGGSPLHF
TRBD2,TRBV5-5,NA,TRBJ2-5,TGTGCCAGCAACCCGGGGGGGAACCAAGAGACCCAGTACTTC,CASNPGGNQETQYF
TRBD1,TRBV29-1,NA,TRBJ1-2,TGCAGCGCCCAGAATCCCGGGACAGGAGGTTATGGCTACACCTTC,CSAQNPGTGGYGYTF
TRBD1,TRBV18,NA,TRBJ2-2,TGTGCCAGCTCGCGGGGACAGGGATTCACCGGGGAGCTGTTTTTT,CASSRGQGFTGELFF
TRBD1,TRBV7-2,NA,TRBJ1-5,TGTGCCAGCAGCTGGAGAGGGGGCGAGGGTCAGCCCCAGCATTTT,CASSWRGGEGQPQHF